This TCR beta chain originates from a study of blood T cell repertoires in COVID-19 (dated by TCRdb to the early 2020s). About the investigation overall: Collaborator samples came from the United States, Italy and Spain and covered acute and convalescent phases of COVID-19. The material from the prospective study consisted of cDNA or gDNA derived from T cells, B-cell-depleted T cells, or PBMCs. The dataset comprised deeply sampled blood TCRbeta repertoires from subjects exposed to, actively infected with, or recovered from COVID-19. A freely available public database, intended as a resource for researchers studying the immune response to SARS-CoV-2, is where the repertoires were released. Samples came from the ongoing ImmuneRACE study (first 160 participants) plus 1,254 subjects from 6 global collaborators. A de-identified subject ID, COVID-19 status, age in years and sex were almost always included in the sample metadata. HLA class I and class II types, where available, came from metadata supplied by the sample provider rather than from assay-based typing. Broader findings and caveats from the paper: The quantity of clinical and demographic metadata differed by source and by participant and was supplied without curation.

The collaborating institutions used their own protocols to collect whole blood in K2EDTA tubes. For TCRbeta analysis, collaborators shipped samples in one of three forms: frozen whole blood, isolated PBMCs, or DNA extracted from either of those sample types. The V end loses 6 bases and the J end loses 7 bases, and a stretch of 10 bases separates them. Reading from cysteine to phenylalanine, the CDR3 counts 12 amino acids. The DNA shown is the 36-base CDR3, in frame from base 1. This clone showed up just a few times. It has no known antigen specificity. No quality values exist for individual bases; no much larger clone is one base distant. TCRbeta CDR3 regions were amplified from genomic DNA using the immunoSEQ Assay, a bias-controlled multiplex PCR. In the original analysis: The number of nucleated cells in each sample was estimated from the amplification of reference gene primers within the assay. To quantify the absolute abundance of each unique TCRbeta CDR3 rearrangement, sequence reads were collapsed and filtered. Productive Simpson clonality was computed per sample as the square root of Simpson's diversity index over productive rearrangements. TCRdb mirrors the immuneACCESS table, restricted to in-frame sequences. Some clones are absent from its copies; in checked studies, under half trace to an unresolved V gene, and the reason for the others is unknown. That table supplies the V and J calls and clone size; D and trimming were determined from the DNA. Recorded for this sample are around 300,000 clones; approximately 85% of them occurred a single time. Approximately 10% of the sample lies in the top ten.

Recombination joined TRBV12-3 or TRBV12-4 with TRBJ2-1; too little of a D gene remains to name it. The clonotype comes from a woman between 65 and 79 years old with acute or convalescent COVID-19. The specimen was peripheral blood. The CDR3 reads CASSPSRNEQFF. The nucleotide sequence reads TGTGCCAGCAGCCCGAGTCGGAATGAGCAGTTCTTC.